Listed below are T cell receptor beta chains from one sample, sequenced in a study of T cell clonotyping in hematopoietic cell transplantation. Repertoires were generated with immunoSEQ multiplex PCR, while TCRdb's copy carries only in-frame clones and drops some. The sample has over 10,000 clones, approximately 67% seen once. This specimen was peripheral blood mononuclear cells, taken 180 days after allogeneic stem cell transplant. These receptor sequences come from a male patient between 55 and 70 years old who had an allogeneic stem cell transplant from an unrelated donor, so the T cells may come from the graft donor. Some clones in this sample may be carry-over from other donors' samples. Both conserved end residues are part of each CDR3. The D gene is left open where the match is weak. Size is stated for part of the rows, as once, few or many counts, or as a class when the clone is expanded.

clone_size	d_call	v_call	j_call	cdr3_nt	cdr3_aa
NA	TRBD1	TRBV19	TRBJ1-2	TGTACCAGTACCCCGGACAGGGAAGAGAGCTACACCTTC	CTSTPDREESYTF
NA	NA	TRBV5-1	TRBJ1-4	TGCGCCAGCAGCTTGGGACTGAACGATAATGAAAAACTGTTTTTT	CASSLGLNDNEKLFF
NA	NA	TRBV9	TRBJ2-4	TGTGCCAGCAGCGTAGATGGGGATCTAGCCAAAAACATTCAGTACTTC	CASSVDGDLAKNIQYF
NA	NA	TRBV6-5	TRBJ1-5	TGTGCCAGCAGTTACTCGAGACAGAAATACCAGCCCCAGCATTTT	CASSYSRQKYQPQHF
NA	NA	TRBV29-1	TRBJ2-7	TGCAGCGTTGTTACGTCCTACGAGCAGTACTTC	CSVVTSYEQYF
NA	NA	TRBV29-1	TRBJ1-2	TGCAGCGTTGTCAGGGATGATAACTATGGCTACACCTTC	CSVVRDDNYGYTF
NA	TRBD1	TRBV6-1	TRBJ2-2	TGTGCCAGCAGTGCCTTACAGGGGGCTCTGCACACCGGGGAGCTGTTTTTT	CASSALQGALHTGELFF
NA	TRBD1	TRBV29-1	TRBJ1-1	TGCAGCGTTGGGGGACAGGGGGCTCACACTGAAGCTTTCTTT	CSVGGQGAHTEAFF
NA	TRBD1	TRBV4-1	TRBJ1-5	TGCGCCAGCAGCCAACCGTCCGGACAGGGGGACTATAGCAATCAGCCCCAGCATTTT	CASSQPSGQGDYSNQPQHF
NA	NA	TRBV19	TRBJ1-5	TGTGCCAGTAGTAAGGGGGGTGAGACTTTCCCCAATAGCAATCAGCCCCAGCATTTT	CASSKGGETFPNSNQPQHF
NA	NA	TRBV19	TRBJ2-7	TGTGCCACGGGGACATTGCGGGACGAGCAGTACTTC	CATGTLRDEQYF
NA	NA	TRBV4-1	TRBJ2-5	TGCGCCAGCAGCCAATGGGTCCAAGAGACCCAGTACTTC	CASSQWVQETQYF
NA	NA	TRBV28	TRBJ1-2	TGTGCCAGCACAGGGGAGGAGGGCTACACCTTC	CASTGEEGYTF
NA	NA	TRBV2	TRBJ1-1	TGTGCCAGCAGTGAAGAGTCATACGCTGAAGCTTTCTTT	CASSEESYAEAFF
NA	TRBD2	TRBV30	TRBJ2-2	TGTGCCTGGAGTTTCAAGGGACTAGCAAGGTCCGGGGAGCTGTTTTTT	CAWSFKGLARSGELFF
NA	NA	TRBV4-3	TRBJ1-6	TGCGCCAGCAGCCAGTCGTTCCCAGTGGTTAATTCACCCCTCCACTTT	CASSQSFPVVNSPLHF
once	NA	TRBV19	TRBJ1-1	TGTGCCAGTAGTGCTGGGAGAACTGAAGCTTTCTTT	CASSAGRTEAFF
NA	TRBD2	TRBV6-5	TRBJ2-7	TGTGCCAGCAGTTACTCTGCGGGAGGTTCCTACGAGCAGTACTTC	CASSYSAGGSYEQYF
NA	NA	TRBV19	TRBJ2-7	TGTGCCAGTAGTATAGCACGGGTATCCTACGAGCAGTACTTC	CASSIARVSYEQYF
few	NA	TRBV7-8	TRBJ2-5	TGTGCCAGCAGCCGGGAGCGGGCTTACTTC	CASSRERAYF
NA	NA	TRBV20-1	TRBJ1-2	TGCAGTGGGGACACGAACTATGGCTACACCTTC	CSGDTNYGYTF
NA	TRBD1	TRBV28	TRBJ1-5	TGTGCCAGTAATGACAGGGATAATCAGCCCCAGCATTTT	CASNDRDNQPQHF
once	NA	TRBV5-4	TRBJ1-5	TGTGCCAGCAGCTTGGGCCAGGGTAAGGTCCAGCATTTT	CASSLGQGKVQHF
NA	TRBD1	TRBV6-1	TRBJ1-5	TGTGCCAGCAGCGGACGTCGGCAGGGGGGCCAGCCCCAGCATTTT	CASSGRRQGGQPQHF
NA	NA	TRBV2	TRBJ2-7	TGTGCCAGCAGTGAAATCGGCGATACCTCCTACGAGCAGTACTTC	CASSEIGDTSYEQYF
NA	NA	TRBV6-6	TRBJ1-1	TGTGCCAGCAGTTACTTGGGGAGCACTGAAGCTTTCTTT	CASSYLGSTEAFF
NA	NA	TRBV30	TRBJ1-3	TGTGCCATGGAGGCCCTGGGAGGATTAAACCCGATTCAAGTAAACACCATATATTTT	CAMEALGGLNPIQVNTIYF
NA	NA	TRBV14	TRBJ1-2	TGTGCCAGCAGCCCATTCAGACTGAGTATGGCCCCAATACTGTTC	CASSPFRLSMAPILF
NA	NA	TRBV30	TRBJ2-3	TGTGCCTGGAGCCTGGGCTGGGATACGCAGTATTTT	CAWSLGWDTQYF
NA	NA	TRBV28	TRBJ1-5	TGTGCCAGCAGTTTATTGGCAGTGGGCCAGCCCCAGCATTTT	CASSLLAVGQPQHF
few	NA	TRBV27	TRBJ2-3	TGTGCCAGCAGTCCCCGAACAGATACGCAGTATTTT	CASSPRTDTQYF
NA	NA	TRBV6-1	TRBJ2-7	TGTGCCAGCAGTGGTGAAGGCTACGAGCAGTACTTC	CASSGEGYEQYF
NA	TRBD1	TRBV10-1	TRBJ2-7	TGCGCCAGCACCGCAGGGGGCACCTCCTACGAGCAGTACTTC	CASTAGGTSYEQYF
few	NA	TRBV19	TRBJ1-4	TGTGCCAGTAGTATCTGGGGCAGGGAACTGTTTTTT	CASSIWGRELFF
NA	NA	TRBV6-1	TRBJ1-2	TGTGCCAGCACCTATTCCGTGGGGACTGCCTATGGCTACACCTTC	CASTYSVGTAYGYTF
NA	NA	TRBV4-2	TRBJ1-1	TGTGCCAGCAGCCAAGAACTGGGACAAGGAAGCTTATTCTTT	CASSQELGQGSLFF
NA	NA	TRBV28	TRBJ2-3	TGTGCCAGTCGGGAGTCGCGCGATACGCAGTATTTT	CASRESRDTQYF
NA	NA	TRBV30	TRBJ1-5	TGTGCCTCGGGGGGGGGAAATCAGCCCCAGCATTTT	CASGGGNQPQHF
NA	NA	TRBV29-1	TRBJ2-3	TGCAGCGTTGACGTCGGGGGAGGAGATACGCAGTATTTT	CSVDVGGGDTQYF
NA	NA	TRBV29-1	TRBJ1-2	TGCAGCGTTGACCGGGGTTTGGGAACCTATGGCTACACCTTC	CSVDRGLGTYGYTF
NA	NA	TRBV30	TRBJ1-3	TGTGCCTGGGGTACCGGACAGACCGCCTCTGGAAACACCATATATTTT	CAWGTGQTASGNTIYF
NA	NA	TRBV2	TRBJ1-1	TGTGCCAGCATGGCGGACTTGAACACTGAAGCTTTCTTT	CASMADLNTEAFF
once	NA	TRBV19	TRBJ1-4	TGTGCCAGTAGTGAACTAGAGCCGACTAATGAAAAACTGTTTTTT	CASSELEPTNEKLFF
NA	NA	TRBV27	TRBJ1-3	TGTGCCAGCAGTCCACGGGGCCGAAGTTCTGGAAACACCATATATTTT	CASSPRGRSSGNTIYF
few	NA	TRBV5-1	TRBJ2-7	TGCGCCAGCAGCCTGTCGGGCCCGGGCTACGAGCAGTACTTC	CASSLSGPGYEQYF
NA	TRBD1	TRBV28	TRBJ1-5	TGTGCCAGCAGACTCGACAGGGAAAGCAATCAGCCCCAGCATTTT	CASRLDRESNQPQHF
once	TRBD2	TRBV7-6	TRBJ2-7	TGTGCCAGCAGCCCGGAGGCGGGGGGGACGGATGAGCAGTACTTC	CASSPEAGGTDEQYF
NA	TRBD1	TRBV30	TRBJ2-1	TGTGCCTGGACAAACTGGGACAGTAAAGTTTACAATGAGCAGTTCTTC	CAWTNWDSKVYNEQFF
medium-sized	NA	TRBV6-5	TRBJ1-1	TGTGCCAGCAGTTACGGCGGCACTGAAGCTTTCTTT	CASSYGGTEAFF
NA	NA	TRBV5-6	TRBJ2-3	TGTGCCAGCGTTGGGAGCGAGACCGGGAGCACAGATACGCAGTATTTT	CASVGSETGSTDTQYF
NA	NA	TRBV5-6	TRBJ1-1	TGTGCCAGCAGCTTGGCTGCGGTCTGGGCTGAAGCTTTCTTT	CASSLAAVWAEAFF
NA	TRBD2	TRBV5-5	TRBJ2-7	TGTGCCAGCAGCTTTGCGGGAGGCCCCTACGAGCAGTACTTC	CASSFAGGPYEQYF
NA	NA	TRBV7-2	TRBJ1-5	TGTGCCAGCAGTTGGGACTTCAATCAGCCCCAGCATTTT	CASSWDFNQPQHF
NA	NA	TRBV19	TRBJ1-5	TGTGCCAGTGACCCCTTGAGGGCCGACAATCAGCCCCAGCATTTT	CASDPLRADNQPQHF
NA	TRBD1	TRBV29-1	TRBJ2-7	TGCAGCGTCGAAGACAGGGTTTACGAGCAGTACTTC	CSVEDRVYEQYF
NA	TRBD1	TRBV13	TRBJ2-7	TGTGCCAGCAGCCCCGGGACAGGGGCCTACGAGCAGTACTTC	CASSPGTGAYEQYF
once	NA	TRBV4-2	TRBJ1-2	TGTGCCAGCAGCCAAGATAACGCAGATACTAACTATGGCTACACCTTC	CASSQDNADTNYGYTF